The rows below give T cell receptor beta chains drawn from one sample of a study of shared clonotypes between healthy human individuals. Clones were read by immunoSEQ multiplex PCR, and TCRdb kept only the in-frame ones, dropping some. The sample records some 740,000 clones, nearly 95% being singletons. The sequencing input was naive CD8+ T cells sorted from blood. The receptors shown here come from a man aged 25-45 years in good health. Both conserved end residues are part of each CDR3. D genes are given only for firm matches. Only some rows state a clone size, as once, few, many or a class for expanded clones.

d_gene: .; abundance: .; v_gene: TRBV7-9; j_gene: TRBJ1-5; len: 15; CDR3nt: TGTGCCAGCAGCCCTGCTGGCTCCTCGGGACAGCCCCAGCATTTT; CDR3aa: CASSPAGSSGQPQHF
d_gene: .; abundance: .; v_gene: TRBV7-6; j_gene: TRBJ2-7; len: 17; CDR3nt: TGTGCCAGCAGCGGACCGGGGGCCAGCGGGCCCTCCTACGAGCAGTACTTC; CDR3aa: CASSGPGASGPSYEQYF
d_gene: TRBD1; abundance: .; v_gene: TRBV30; j_gene: TRBJ1-4; len: 13; CDR3nt: TGTGCCTGGGCCAGGGGGCATCGGGAAAAACTGTTTTTT; CDR3aa: CAWARGHREKLFF
d_gene: TRBD2; abundance: .; v_gene: TRBV29-1; j_gene: TRBJ2-7; len: 15; CDR3nt: TGCAGCGTTGAAGATTTAGCGGGAGGCGGCTACGAGCAGTACTTC; CDR3aa: CSVEDLAGGGYEQYF
d_gene: TRBD2; abundance: once; v_gene: TRBV4-3; j_gene: TRBJ2-3; len: 13; CDR3nt: TGCGCCAGCAGCCGGACTAGCGGAGATACGCAGTATTTT; CDR3aa: CASSRTSGDTQYF
d_gene: TRBD2; abundance: once; v_gene: TRBV10-2; j_gene: TRBJ2-1; len: 17; CDR3nt: TGCGCCAGCAGTGAGGAGCGGGAGGGTCTGTTCTACAATGAGCAGTTCTTC; CDR3aa: CASSEEREGLFYNEQFF
d_gene: TRBD1; abundance: .; v_gene: TRBV27; j_gene: TRBJ2-7; len: 14; CDR3nt: TGTGCCAGCAGTCCTCGACAGGGGTCCTACGAGCAGTACTTC; CDR3aa: CASSPRQGSYEQYF
d_gene: TRBD2; abundance: .; v_gene: TRBV29-1; j_gene: TRBJ2-2; len: 14; CDR3nt: TGCAGCGCCCGACTAGCGGGAGGGGCCGGGGAGCTGTTTTTT; CDR3aa: CSARLAGGAGELFF
d_gene: .; abundance: .; v_gene: TRBV27; j_gene: TRBJ2-6; len: 13; CDR3nt: TGTGCCAGCAGTTACGATGGGGCCAACGTCCTGACTTTC; CDR3aa: CASSYDGANVLTF
d_gene: TRBD1; abundance: .; v_gene: TRBV28; j_gene: TRBJ1-1; len: 17; CDR3nt: TGTGCCAGCAGTTTACCCTCGGGACAGCTACCGAACACTGAAGCTTTCTTT; CDR3aa: CASSLPSGQLPNTEAFF
d_gene: .; abundance: few; v_gene: TRBV9; j_gene: TRBJ2-2; len: 13; CDR3nt: TGTGCCAGCAGCGTAGTGAGCACCGGGGAGCTGTTTTTT; CDR3aa: CASSVVSTGELFF
d_gene: .; abundance: .; v_gene: TRBV18; j_gene: TRBJ1-1; len: 14; CDR3nt: TGTGCCAGCTCACCACCCTTATCCGGGGCTGAAGCTTTCTTT; CDR3aa: CASSPPLSGAEAFF
d_gene: .; abundance: .; v_gene: TRBV28; j_gene: TRBJ2-7; len: 18; CDR3nt: TGTGCCAGCAGTTTATACCCGGACGGAGGCCTATCTTCCTACGAGCAGTACTTC; CDR3aa: CASSLYPDGGLSSYEQYF
d_gene: .; abundance: .; v_gene: TRBV29-1; j_gene: TRBJ2-3; len: 13; CDR3nt: TGCAGCGTTGCGCTAGGAGGGTTTGATACGCAGTATTTT; CDR3aa: CSVALGGFDTQYF
d_gene: TRBD1; abundance: .; v_gene: TRBV18; j_gene: TRBJ1-1; len: 18; CDR3nt: TGTGCCAGCTCACCACCTTTGGACAGGGGTCCTTCTAACACTGAAGCTTTCTTT; CDR3aa: CASSPPLDRGPSNTEAFF
d_gene: .; abundance: .; v_gene: TRBV11-3; j_gene: TRBJ2-1; len: 13; CDR3nt: TGTGCCAGCAGCCCTCGAGGATCTGTTGAGCAGTTCTTC; CDR3aa: CASSPRGSVEQFF
d_gene: .; abundance: .; v_gene: TRBV28; j_gene: TRBJ2-1; len: 18; CDR3nt: TGTGCCAGCAGTTCATCTGTAAGAGGGCCGCTCCTGGACAATGAGCAGTTCTTC; CDR3aa: CASSSSVRGPLLDNEQFF
d_gene: TRBD2; abundance: once; v_gene: TRBV5-1; j_gene: TRBJ2-1; len: 11; CDR3nt: TGCGCCAGCGCTAGCGGCAATGAGCAGTTCTTC; CDR3aa: CASASGNEQFF
d_gene: TRBD2; abundance: .; v_gene: TRBV7-9; j_gene: TRBJ2-7; len: 13; CDR3nt: TGTGCCAGTAGGGGACTAGCGGCCTACGAGCAGTACTTC; CDR3aa: CASRGLAAYEQYF
d_gene: .; abundance: .; v_gene: TRBV7-9; j_gene: TRBJ1-1; len: 13; CDR3nt: TGTGCCAGCAGCTTAGAGGTACAGGGAGAAGCTTTCTTT; CDR3aa: CASSLEVQGEAFF
d_gene: TRBD2; abundance: few; v_gene: TRBV7-9; j_gene: TRBJ2-2; len: 16; CDR3nt: TGTGCCAGCAGACACATATGGCGGGAGACCACCGGGGAGCTGTTTTTT; CDR3aa: CASRHIWRETTGELFF
d_gene: .; abundance: .; v_gene: TRBV7-8; j_gene: TRBJ2-7; len: 13; CDR3nt: TGTGCCAGCAGCCCTCCGGCTAACTACGAGCAGTACTTC; CDR3aa: CASSPPANYEQYF
d_gene: .; abundance: .; v_gene: TRBV6-1; j_gene: TRBJ1-5; len: 16; CDR3nt: TGTGCCAGCAGTGAAGGCGAGACATATAGCAATCAGCCCCAGCATTTT; CDR3aa: CASSEGETYSNQPQHF
d_gene: .; abundance: .; v_gene: TRBV27; j_gene: TRBJ2-7; len: 13; CDR3nt: TGTGCCAGCAGGGACAGAGAAACCTACGAGCAGTACTTC; CDR3aa: CASRDRETYEQYF
d_gene: TRBD1; abundance: .; v_gene: TRBV2; j_gene: TRBJ2-3; len: 16; CDR3nt: TGTGCCAGCAGGAATCCCGGGACAGGGGGCACAGATACGCAGTATTTT; CDR3aa: CASRNPGTGGTDTQYF
d_gene: .; abundance: .; v_gene: TRBV12-5; j_gene: TRBJ1-1; len: 13; CDR3nt: TGTGCTAGTGGTTTGACCGGAGGCACTGAAGCTTTCTTT; CDR3aa: CASGLTGGTEAFF
d_gene: TRBD2; abundance: .; v_gene: TRBV15; j_gene: TRBJ2-7; len: 15; CDR3nt: TGTGCCACCAGCTCACAGCGGGGAAGCTCCTACGAGCAGTACTTC; CDR3aa: CATSSQRGSSYEQYF
d_gene: .; abundance: .; v_gene: TRBV5-1; j_gene: TRBJ1-2; len: 17; CDR3nt: TGCGCCAGCAGCCAACGCAGCCAGGGGCCGAATTACAATGGCTACACCTTC; CDR3aa: CASSQRSQGPNYNGYTF